This note documents a single T cell receptor beta chain sequence. Its matching antigen is unknown. Both the TCRalpha cDNA and the TCRbeta cDNA were taken through two nested PCRs, lasting around 15 and 9 cycles. Following a re-call of the 5' RACE reads, TCRdb has one entry per CDR3 protein and lacks DNA. Its table lists approximately 210,000 distinct CDR3 sequences. The sample is drawn from a study of monozygotic twins with inflammatory bowel disease. Overall study results and limits: Evidence failed to back one strong IBD-linked signal or clonotype.

Germline V CDR1 and CDR2: SGHKS, YYEKEE (reference sequence). The CDR3 has 14 residues. The clonotype originates from a human donor with ulcerative colitis or Crohn's disease, or a healthy co-twin of an affected twin (not recorded which). Sequenced input: blood. The J gene is TRBJ1-1, the V gene TRBV5-5. Here the CDR3 reads CASSLDRRDTEAFF. The whole variable domain, remainder taken from reference TRBV5-5 and TRBJ1-1, is DAGVTQSPTHLIKTRGQQVTLRCSPISGHKSVSWYQQVLGQGPQFIFQYYEKEERGRGNFPDRFSARQFPNYSSELNVNALLLGDSALYLCASSLDRRDTEAFFGQGTRLTVV.